A selection of T cell receptor beta chains follows, all from one sample in a study of T cells in Graves' hyperthyroidism and ophthalmopathy. TCRdb fed the multiplex PCR reads into MiXCR, producing one record per CDR3 protein. The data show around 270,000 distinct CDR3 sequences, approximately 18% seen once. Input material: blood. Receptors originate from a man aged 50-59 years with Graves' ophthalmopathy. Both conserved end residues are part of each CDR3. The order of the fields is V gene, D gene, clone size, J gene, CDR3 DNA, CDR3 protein. A D gene is named only where the DNA matches it firmly. Expanded clones get a size class; other rows say once, few or many, or leave the size out.

>TRBV7-2|NA|few|TRBJ1-2
TGTGCCAGCAGCCCCCAGCGAGGGTTTAAGGGAGGCTACACCTTC
CASSPQRGFKGGYTF
>TRBV5-7|NA|many|TRBJ2-5
TGTGCCAGCAGCCCGCACGTTGGACGTCACCAAGAGACCCAGTACTTC
CASSPHVGRHQETQYF
>TRBV12-3/TRBV12-4|TRBD2|many|TRBJ2-1
TGTGCCAGCAGTTTATCAGGCGGGAGGGGGAATGAGCAGTTCTTC
CASSLSGGRGNEQFF
>TRBV2|NA|NA|TRBJ1-3
TGTGCCAGCAGTGAAGCAACTGGAAACACCATATATTTT
CASSEATGNTIYF
>TRBV9|TRBD2|few|TRBJ2-3
TGTGCCAGCAGCGTAGATCTAGCGGGAGGAGATACGCAGTATTTT
CASSVDLAGGDTQYF
>TRBV6-1|NA|few|TRBJ1-5
TGTGCCAGCAGTGGCGCCGGGGGGATGTATCAGCCCCAGCATTTT
CASSGAGGMYQPQHF
>TRBV13|TRBD1|NA|TRBJ1-2
TGTGCCAGCAGCCCTCCGGGACAGGGGAACTATGGCTACACCTTC
CASSPPGQGNYGYTF
>TRBV6-5|TRBD1|NA|TRBJ2-7
TGTGCCAGCAGGTATCCTGCAGGGGGCGGAAAGGGATACGAGCAGTACTTC
CASRYPAGGGKGYEQYF
>TRBV6-1|NA|few|TRBJ1-1
TGTGCCAGCAGTCACGTAACGAACACTGAAGCTTTCTTT
CASSHVTNTEAFF
>TRBV28|NA|many|TRBJ2-1
TGTGCCAGCAGTTTCCGGGCTCTTTGGAAGGGAAACAATGAGCAGTTCTTC
CASSFRALWKGNNEQFF
>TRBV6-1|TRBD2|NA|TRBJ2-7
TGTGCCAGCAGTGAAGGGTGGGGGAGGGTCCGGGGCGAGCAGTACTTC
CASSEGWGRVRGEQYF
>TRBV7-8|NA|many|TRBJ1-6
TGTGCCAGCAGCCCGAGTTCGAGCTCCTATAATTCACCCCTCCACTTT
CASSPSSSSYNSPLHF
>TRBV11-2|TRBD2|many|TRBJ2-7
TGTGCCAGCAGCCAAGCGGGAGCCCTTTCCTACGAGCAGTACTTC
CASSQAGALSYEQYF
>TRBV20-1|TRBD2|few|TRBJ2-7
TGCAGTGCTAGCTTACTAGCGGGGTACGAGCAGTACTTC
CSASLLAGYEQYF
>TRBV9|TRBD2|NA|TRBJ2-1
TGTGCCAGCCAAAAGACCGGGACTAGGGGGTTGGATGAGCAGTTCTTC
CASQKTGTRGLDEQFF
>TRBV10-2|TRBD1|NA|TRBJ2-7
TGCGCCAGCAGAAGCCCGGGACAGGGAAACGAGCAGTACTTC
CASRSPGQGNEQYF
>TRBV3-1|TRBD1|many|TRBJ2-7
TGTGCCAGCAGCCAAGATATAAGGACAGGGGTCGAGCAGTACTTC
CASSQDIRTGVEQYF
>TRBV9|TRBD1|NA|TRBJ1-1
TGTGCCAGCAGTCCCGACAGGGCCACTGAAGCTTTCTTT
CASSPDRATEAFF
>TRBV3-1|NA|many|TRBJ1-1
TGTGCCAGCAGCCATCCCCAGGGGAACACTGAAGCTTTCTTT
CASSHPQGNTEAFF
>TRBV13|TRBD2|few|TRBJ2-1
TGTGCCAGCAGCTCGGGACTAGCAGGCTGGGAGCAGTTCTTC
CASSSGLAGWEQFF
>TRBV7-9|NA|few|TRBJ2-5
TGTGCCAGCAGCCCTCCAGTAGCGACCCAAGAGACCCAGTACTTC
CASSPPVATQETQYF
>TRBV7-2|NA|once|TRBJ2-5
TGTGCCAGCTCAACACAGGGTCGCGTGGCGACCCAGTACTTC
CASSTQGRVATQYF
>TRBV7-6|TRBD2|NA|TRBJ2-3
TGTGCCAGCAGCTCGTATCGGGGGGTGAGCACAGATACGCAGTATTTT
CASSSYRGVSTDTQYF
>TRBV27|TRBD2|few|TRBJ2-1
TGTGCCAGCACCCTAAGGGATCGGCTAGCGGGAAGTGAGCAGTTCTTC
CASTLRDRLAGSEQFF
>TRBV7-9|TRBD2|NA|TRBJ2-3
TGTGCCAGCAGTTCACTTCGAGCGGGAGGGACAGATACGCAGTATTTT
CASSSLRAGGTDTQYF
>TRBV10-3|NA|few|TRBJ1-5
TGTGCCATCAGTGGTCAGGGCGTCGGTGGTCAGCCCCAGCATTTT
CAISGQGVGGQPQHF
>TRBV11-2|TRBD2|NA|TRBJ2-6
TGTGCCAGCAGCCGGGGGGGGGCTGGGGCCAACGTCCTGACTTTC
CASSRGGAGANVLTF
>TRBV5-1|TRBD2|NA|TRBJ2-5
TGCGCCAGCAGCTTGGTCGGGGGGGCAGTCCAAGAGACCCAGTACTTC
CASSLVGGAVQETQYF
>TRBV11-2|NA|many|TRBJ2-1
TGTGCCAGCAGCTCTCTTGACATGTACAATGAGCAGTTCTTC
CASSSLDMYNEQFF
>TRBV20-1|NA|NA|TRBJ2-3
TGCAGTGCTTGGGCACTCGCCCGGGTTGAAGATACGCAGTATTTT
CSAWALARVEDTQYF
>TRBV5-1|TRBD2|NA|TRBJ2-2
TGCGCCAGCAGCTTGGTCGAGCGGGGGACCGGGGAGCTGTTTTTT
CASSLVERGTGELFF
>TRBV3-1|TRBD2|many|TRBJ2-7
TGTGCCAGCAGCCAAGTGGGTAGCGGGAGCGAGCAGTACTTC
CASSQVGSGSEQYF